This TCR beta chain was documented in a study of blood T cell repertoires in COVID-19. The wider study: Sites in the United States, Italy and Spain provided acute and convalescent COVID-19 samples. In each case, the material was cDNA or gDNA derived from T cells, B-cell-depleted T cells, or PBMCs.

In the original analysis: Estimation of nucleated cell counts was performed using reference gene primer amplification. Repertoires were generated with immunoSEQ multiplex PCR, while TCRdb's copy carries only in-frame clones and drops some. V and J calls and clone size are copied from that table; D and trimming were computed from the DNA. The sample lists approximately 300,000 clones, about four fifths occurring once. V dropped 2 bases and J dropped 5 bases, with 9 bases sitting between them. CDR1 is GTSNPN, CDR2 SVGIG, per germline (reference sequence). The CDR3 has 12 amino acids. The chain recombines TRBV30 with TRBJ1-1; possibly TRBD1 for D (6 bases). The sequence was collected from a woman aged 45-59 years with acute or convalescent COVID-19. Material: peripheral blood. CDR3: CAWSRGATEAFF. The CDR3, as DNA: TGTGCCTGGAGTCGGGGGGCGACTGAAGCTTTCTTT.